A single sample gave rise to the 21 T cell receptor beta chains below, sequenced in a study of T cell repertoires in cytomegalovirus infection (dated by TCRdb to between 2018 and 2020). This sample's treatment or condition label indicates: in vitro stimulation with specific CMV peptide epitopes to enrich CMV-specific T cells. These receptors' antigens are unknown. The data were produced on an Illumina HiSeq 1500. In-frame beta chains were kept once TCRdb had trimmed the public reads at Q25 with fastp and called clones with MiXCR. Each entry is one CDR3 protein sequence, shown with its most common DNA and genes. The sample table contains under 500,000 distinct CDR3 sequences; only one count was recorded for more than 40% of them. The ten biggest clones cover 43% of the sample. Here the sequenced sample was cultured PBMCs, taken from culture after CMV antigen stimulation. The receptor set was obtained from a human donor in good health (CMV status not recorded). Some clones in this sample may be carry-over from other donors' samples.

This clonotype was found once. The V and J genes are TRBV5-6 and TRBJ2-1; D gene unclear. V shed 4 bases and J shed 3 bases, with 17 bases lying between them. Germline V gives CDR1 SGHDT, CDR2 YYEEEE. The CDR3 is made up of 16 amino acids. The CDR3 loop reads CASSPGPVQIYNEQFF. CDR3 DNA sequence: TGTGCCAGCAGCCCCGGACCCGTCCAGATCTACAATGAGCAGTTCTTC. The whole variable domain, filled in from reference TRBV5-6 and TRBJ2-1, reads DAGVTQSPTHLIKTRGQQVTLRCSPKSGHDTVSWYQQALGQGPQFIFQYYEEEERQRGNFPDRFSGHQFPNYSSELNVNALLLGDSALYLCASSPGPVQIYNEQFFGPGTRLTVL.

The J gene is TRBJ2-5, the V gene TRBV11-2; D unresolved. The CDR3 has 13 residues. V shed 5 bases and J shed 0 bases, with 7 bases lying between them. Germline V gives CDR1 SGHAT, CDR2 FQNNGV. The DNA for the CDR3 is TGTGCCAGCAGCCCTACAGACCAAGAGACCCAGTACTTC. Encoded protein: CASSPTDQETQYF.

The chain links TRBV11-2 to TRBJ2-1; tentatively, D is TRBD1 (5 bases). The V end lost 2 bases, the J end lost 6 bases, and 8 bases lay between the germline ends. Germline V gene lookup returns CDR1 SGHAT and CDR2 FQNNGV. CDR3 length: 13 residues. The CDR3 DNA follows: TGTGCCAGCAGCTTATTCAGGGTCAATGAGCAGTTCTTC. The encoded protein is CASSLFRVNEQFF. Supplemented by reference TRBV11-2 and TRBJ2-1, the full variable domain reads EAGVAQSPRYKIIEKRQSVAFWCNPISGHATLYWYQQILGQGPKLLIQFQNNGVVDDSQLPKDRFSAERLKGVDSTLKIQPAKLEDSAVYLCASSLFRVNEQFFGPGTRLTVL.

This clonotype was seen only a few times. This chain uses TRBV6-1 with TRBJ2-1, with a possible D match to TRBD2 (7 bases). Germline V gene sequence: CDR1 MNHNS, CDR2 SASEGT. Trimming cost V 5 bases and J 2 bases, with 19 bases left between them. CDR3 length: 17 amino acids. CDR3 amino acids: CASSSQEGGYAYNEQFF. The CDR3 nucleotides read TGTGCCAGCAGTTCTCAGGAGGGGGGGTATGCCTACAATGAGCAGTTCTTC.

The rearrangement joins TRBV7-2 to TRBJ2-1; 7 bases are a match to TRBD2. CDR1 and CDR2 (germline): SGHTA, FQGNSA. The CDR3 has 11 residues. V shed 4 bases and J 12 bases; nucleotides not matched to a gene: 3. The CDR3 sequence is CASSSRGGQFF. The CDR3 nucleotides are TGTGCCAGCAGCTCCCGCGGGGGGCAGTTCTTC.

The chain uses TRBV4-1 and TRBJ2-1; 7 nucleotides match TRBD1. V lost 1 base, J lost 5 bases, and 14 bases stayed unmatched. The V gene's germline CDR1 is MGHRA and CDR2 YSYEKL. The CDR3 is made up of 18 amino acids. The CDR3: CASSQGTQAGGKDNEQFF. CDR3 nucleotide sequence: TGCGCCAGCAGCCAAGGGACCCAGGCAGGGGGTAAGGACAATGAGCAGTTCTTC.

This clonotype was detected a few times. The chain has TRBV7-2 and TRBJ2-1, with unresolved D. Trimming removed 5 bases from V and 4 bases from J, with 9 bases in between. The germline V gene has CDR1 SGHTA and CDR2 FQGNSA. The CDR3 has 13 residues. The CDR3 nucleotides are TGTGCCAGCAGCCGAAGTCCATACAATGAGCAGTTCTTC. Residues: CASSRSPYNEQFF.

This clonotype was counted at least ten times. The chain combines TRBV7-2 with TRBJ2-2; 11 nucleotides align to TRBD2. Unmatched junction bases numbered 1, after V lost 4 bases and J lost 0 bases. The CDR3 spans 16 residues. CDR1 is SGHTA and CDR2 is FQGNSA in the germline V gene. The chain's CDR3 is CASSYSGGANTGELFF. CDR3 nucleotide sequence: TGTGCCAGCAGCTATAGCGGGGGGGCGAACACCGGGGAGCTGTTTTTT.

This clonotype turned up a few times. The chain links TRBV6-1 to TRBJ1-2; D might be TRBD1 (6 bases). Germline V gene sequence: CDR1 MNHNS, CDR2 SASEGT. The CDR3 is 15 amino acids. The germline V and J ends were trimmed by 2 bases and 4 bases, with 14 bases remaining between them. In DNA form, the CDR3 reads TGTGCCAGCAGTGAAAATGACGGGACACCCTATGGCTACACCTTC. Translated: CASSENDGTPYGYTF.

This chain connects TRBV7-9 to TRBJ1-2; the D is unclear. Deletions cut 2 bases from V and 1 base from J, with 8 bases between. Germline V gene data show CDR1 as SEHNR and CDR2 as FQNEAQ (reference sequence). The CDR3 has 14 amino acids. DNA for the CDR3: TGTGCCAGCAGCTTAACACAGCTTAACTATGGCTACACCTTC. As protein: CASSLTQLNYGYTF.

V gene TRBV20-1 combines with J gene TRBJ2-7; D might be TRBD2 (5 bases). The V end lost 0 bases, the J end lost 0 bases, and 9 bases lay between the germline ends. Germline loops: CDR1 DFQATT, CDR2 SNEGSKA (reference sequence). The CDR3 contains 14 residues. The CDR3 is CSARDPLASYEQYF. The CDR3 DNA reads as TGCAGTGCTAGAGATCCCCTAGCCTCCTACGAGCAGTACTTC.

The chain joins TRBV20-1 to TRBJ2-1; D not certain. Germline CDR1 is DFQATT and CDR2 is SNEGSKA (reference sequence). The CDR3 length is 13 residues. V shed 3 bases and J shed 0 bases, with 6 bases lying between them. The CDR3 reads CSARTDSYNEQFF. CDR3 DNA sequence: TGCAGTGCTAGGACGGACTCCTACAATGAGCAGTTCTTC.

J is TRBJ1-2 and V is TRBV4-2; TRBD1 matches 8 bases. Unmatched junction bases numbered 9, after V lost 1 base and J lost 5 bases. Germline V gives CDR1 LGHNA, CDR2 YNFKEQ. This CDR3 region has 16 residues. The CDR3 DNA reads TGTGCCAGCAGCCAAGGGGCGGACAGGGCAGAATATGGCTACACCTTC. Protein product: CASSQGADRAEYGYTF.

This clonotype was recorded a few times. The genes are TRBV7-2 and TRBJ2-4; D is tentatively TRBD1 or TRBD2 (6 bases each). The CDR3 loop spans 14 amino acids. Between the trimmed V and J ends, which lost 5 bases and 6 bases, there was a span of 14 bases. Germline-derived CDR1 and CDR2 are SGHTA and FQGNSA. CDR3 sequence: CASSKGGAPNIQYF. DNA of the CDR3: TGTGCCAGCAGCAAGGGGGGCGCCCCAAACATTCAGTACTTC.

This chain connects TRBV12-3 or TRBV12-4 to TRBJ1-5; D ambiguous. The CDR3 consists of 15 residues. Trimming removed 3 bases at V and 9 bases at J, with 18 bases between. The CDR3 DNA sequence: TGTGCCAGCAGTTTTGGTACAGAACCAAGCCGGCCCCAGCATTTT. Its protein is CASSFGTEPSRPQHF.

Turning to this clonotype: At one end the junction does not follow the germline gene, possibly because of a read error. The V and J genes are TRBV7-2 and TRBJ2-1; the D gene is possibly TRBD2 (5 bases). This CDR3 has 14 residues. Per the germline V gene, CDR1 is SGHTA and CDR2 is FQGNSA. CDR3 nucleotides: TGTGCCACCAGCAAGGGAGATTCCTACAATGAGCAGTTCTTC. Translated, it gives CATSKGDSYNEQFF.

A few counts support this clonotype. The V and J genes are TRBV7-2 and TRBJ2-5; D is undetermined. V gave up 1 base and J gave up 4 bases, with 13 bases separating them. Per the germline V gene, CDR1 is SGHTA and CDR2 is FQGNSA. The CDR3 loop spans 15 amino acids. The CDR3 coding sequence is TGTGCCAGCAGCTTAGTGGCAGGTCTGGGAGAGACCCAGTACTTC. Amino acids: CASSLVAGLGETQYF.

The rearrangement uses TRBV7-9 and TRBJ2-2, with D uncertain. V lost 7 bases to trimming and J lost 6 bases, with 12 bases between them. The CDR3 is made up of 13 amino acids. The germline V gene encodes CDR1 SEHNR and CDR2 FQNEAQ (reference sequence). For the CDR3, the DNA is TGTGCCAGCACCCTAGGGTCGGCCGGGGAGCTGTTTTTT. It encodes CASTLGSAGELFF.

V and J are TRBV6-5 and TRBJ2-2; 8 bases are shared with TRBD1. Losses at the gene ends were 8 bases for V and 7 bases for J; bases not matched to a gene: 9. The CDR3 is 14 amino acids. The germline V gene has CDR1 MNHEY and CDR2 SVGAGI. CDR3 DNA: TGTGCCAGCGTTCGGGACAGGATGGGCGGGGAGCTGTTTTTT. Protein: CASVRDRMGGELFF.

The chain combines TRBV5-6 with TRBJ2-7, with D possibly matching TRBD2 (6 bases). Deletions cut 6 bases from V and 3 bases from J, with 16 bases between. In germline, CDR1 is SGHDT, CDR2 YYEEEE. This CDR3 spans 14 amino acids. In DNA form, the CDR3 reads TGTGCCAGCACCCTCAAGGGAGCGGGCTACGAGCAGTACTTC. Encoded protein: CASTLKGAGYEQYF.

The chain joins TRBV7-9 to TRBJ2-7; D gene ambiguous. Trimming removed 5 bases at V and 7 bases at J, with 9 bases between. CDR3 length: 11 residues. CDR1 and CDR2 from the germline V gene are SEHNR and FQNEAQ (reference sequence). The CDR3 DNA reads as TGTGCCAGCAGCGGGGTTGGGGAGCAGTACTTC. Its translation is CASSGVGEQYF.